The clone carrying this TCR beta chain was counted once. The data are from a study of radiotherapy plus CTLA-4 blockade in lung cancer. Profiled with immunoSEQ multiplex PCR; TCRdb holds only in-frame clones, not every one. Of about 32,000 clones in the sample, around 75% are singletons; the top ten hold around an eighth. Germline V CDR1 and CDR2: GTSNPN, SVGIG (reference sequence). This CDR3 is built from 13 residues. Between the trimmed V and J ends, which lost 4 bases and 7 bases, there was a span of 13 bases. This specimen was peripheral blood, taken from a patient treated with radiotherapy plus ipilimumab. The chain links TRBV30 to TRBJ1-4; no reliable D call. The TCR was taken from a human donor with non-small cell lung cancer that progressed on radiotherapy plus ipilimumab. The CDR3 sequence: CAWTVGRGEKLFF. In nucleotides, the CDR3 is TGTGCCTGGACCGTAGGAAGAGGTGAAAAACTGTTTTTT.